These T cell receptor beta chains were read from a single sample in a study of T cells in Graves' hyperthyroidism and ophthalmopathy. One entry per CDR3 protein, called by TCRdb with MiXCR from the multiplex PCR reads. The repertoire holds roughly 650,000 distinct CDR3 sequences, more than 15% seen once, with under 3.5% in the top ten. Material: blood. These receptors all stem from a woman in her thirties or forties with Graves' ophthalmopathy. The CDR3 runs from the conserved cysteine through the conserved F or W. A D gene is named only where the DNA matches it firmly. Where a row states a size, it is once, few, many or the class of an expanded clone; other rows omit it.

v_call	clone_size	j_call	d_call	cdr3_nt	cdr3_aa
TRBV29-1	few	TRBJ1-2	.	TGCAGCGTTGATAGAGGTTATGGCTACACCTTC	CSVDRGYGYTF
TRBV20-1	.	TRBJ2-2	TRBD2	TGCAGTGCTAGAGACTCAGCGGGGATGAACACCGGGGAGCTGTTTTTT	CSARDSAGMNTGELFF
TRBV7-9	.	TRBJ2-5	.	TGTGCCAGCAGCTTCTATCAGGATCAAGAGACCCAGTACTTC	CASSFYQDQETQYF
TRBV12-3/TRBV12-4	few	TRBJ2-5	TRBD1	TGTGCCAGCAGTTACAGGGGGCGCGGGGAGACCCAGTACTTC	CASSYRGRGETQYF
TRBV6-1	.	TRBJ2-1	.	TGTGCCATCGGAAACAATGAGCAGTTCTTC	CAIGNNEQFF
TRBV20-1	many	TRBJ2-7	.	TGCAGTGCTAGTGCCAGAGGCTACGAGCAGTACTTC	CSASARGYEQYF
TRBV29-1	few	TRBJ2-2	.	TGCAGCGTTGAGAGGCTAGCGCTCAACACCGGGGAGCTGTTTTTT	CSVERLALNTGELFF
TRBV30	many	TRBJ2-1	.	TGTGCCTGGAGGTTCTACAATGAGCAGTTCTTC	CAWRFYNEQFF
TRBV7-4	.	TRBJ1-1	.	TGTGCCAGCAGCCTTCGAACCGGGACACCATATGAAGCTTTCTTT	CASSLRTGTPYEAFF
TRBV9	few	TRBJ2-7	TRBD2	TGTGCCAGCAGCGCGGGGCTAGCGGGTTACGAGCAGTACTTC	CASSAGLAGYEQYF
TRBV28	many	TRBJ1-2	.	TGTGCCAGCAGCCGGGACACCTATGGCTACACCTTC	CASSRDTYGYTF
TRBV6-1	many	TRBJ1-5	.	TGTGCCAGCACTACTTTCGAGAACCAGCCCCAGCATTTT	CASTTFENQPQHF
TRBV13	.	TRBJ1-1	TRBD1	TGTGCCAGCAGCTCAACTGGACAGGGGAGTACTGAAGCTTTCTTT	CASSSTGQGSTEAFF
TRBV27	many	TRBJ2-7	TRBD1	TGTGCCAGCAGTTCCAAGACAGGGGTCTACGAGCAGTACTTC	CASSSKTGVYEQYF
TRBV28	many	TRBJ2-7	TRBD1	TGTGCCAGCAGATCACGACAGGGGAAGTACTACGAGCAGTACTTC	CASRSRQGKYYEQYF
TRBV4-1	few	TRBJ1-2	TRBD1	TGCGCCAGCAGCCGGGGACAGGGGATTAACTATGGCTACACCTTC	CASSRGQGINYGYTF
TRBV3-1	.	TRBJ2-7	.	TGTGCCAGCAGCCAAGGCGGGCAGTACGAGCAGTACTTC	CASSQGGQYEQYF
TRBV20-1	few	TRBJ2-1	.	TGCAGTGCTGTACTACTGCCCTACAATGAGCAGCTCTTC	CSAVLLPYNEQLF
TRBV7-2	.	TRBJ2-7	TRBD2	TGTGCCAGCAGAGAGCGGGAGGGCCTCTACGAGCAGTACTTC	CASREREGLYEQYF
TRBV5-1	many	TRBJ1-1	TRBD1	TGCGCCAGCAGCTTGCTTGACAGGGAACGCTCTGAAGCTTTCTTT	CASSLLDRERSEAFF
TRBV20-1	few	TRBJ2-7	TRBD2	TGCAGTGCGACGACTAGCGGGGGAGCCTACGAGCAGTACTTC	CSATTSGGAYEQYF
TRBV18	many	TRBJ2-3	.	TGTGCCAGCTCAACCTACACAGATACGCAGTATTTT	CASSTYTDTQYF
TRBV5-1	.	TRBJ2-3	TRBD1	TGCGCCAGCGCCAGGGATGGACAGGGGCGAAACACAGATACGCAGTATTTT	CASARDGQGRNTDTQYF
TRBV9	once	TRBJ2-1	.	TGTGCCAGCAGCCAGCGTTTAGGGGGGGCAAACTACAATGAGCAGTTCTTC	CASSQRLGGANYNEQFF
TRBV28	many	TRBJ2-1	.	TGTGCCACCCTCGGGTTGGAGAAGGGTCATGAGCAGTTCTTC	CATLGLEKGHEQFF
TRBV11-2	.	TRBJ2-5	TRBD1	TGTGCCAGCAGCTTAAGGGGGACAGATGCAGAGACCCAGTACTTC	CASSLRGTDAETQYF
TRBV11-2	many	TRBJ2-2	.	TGTGCCAGCAGCCCCTGGACCATCGCCGGCGGGGAGCTGTTTTTT	CASSPWTIAGGELFF
TRBV29-1	.	TRBJ2-1	.	TGCAGCGTAAGGCTAGATTACTACAATGAGCAGTTCTTC	CSVRLDYYNEQFF
TRBV6-1	many	TRBJ1-2	.	TGTGCCAGCAGTGAATTCCGTTCCTATGGCTACACCTTC	CASSEFRSYGYTF
TRBV6-1	many	TRBJ2-3	TRBD1	TGTGCCAGCAGTCACAAAACCGGGACAGGGAATCCCACAGATACGCAGTATTTT	CASSHKTGTGNPTDTQYF
TRBV29-1	.	TRBJ2-5	.	TGCAGCGTTGGGGTAGGCTTACAAGAGACCCAGTACTTC	CSVGVGLQETQYF
TRBV7-8	many	TRBJ2-5	.	TGTGCCAGCAGACACATGAGTCAAGAGACCCAGTACTTC	CASRHMSQETQYF
TRBV5-1	many	TRBJ2-3	TRBD2	TGCGCCAGCAGCCTCCCTGCGGGAGTATCAGATACGCAGTATTTT	CASSLPAGVSDTQYF
TRBV16	many	TRBJ2-3	TRBD2	TGTGCCAGCAGCCAGACTAGCGGGACCACAGATACGCAGTATTTT	CASSQTSGTTDTQYF
TRBV7-9	many	TRBJ2-3	.	TGTGCCAGCAGCTTACAGGTCACAGATACGCAGTATTTT	CASSLQVTDTQYF
TRBV7-8	many	TRBJ2-7	.	TGTGCCAGCAGCTCCCCCGGGTCCCACGAGCAGTACTTC	CASSSPGSHEQYF
TRBV30	few	TRBJ2-5	.	TGTGCCTGGAGCTCGATGGCTGGAGAGACCCAGTGCTTC	CAWSSMAGETQCF
TRBV7-9	few	TRBJ2-5	TRBD1	TGTGCCAGCAGCCCCAGGGGACAGGGGGCTTCAGAGACCCAGTACTTC	CASSPRGQGASETQYF
TRBV4-1	.	TRBJ1-1	.	TGCGCCAGCAGCCCGTCCGGGACAACAACTGAAGCTTTCTTT	CASSPSGTTTEAFF
TRBV6-1	.	TRBJ2-3	TRBD1	TGTGCCAGCAGTCCAAAGAACCCTCGACAGGGTGGTGCAGATACGCAGTATTTT	CASSPKNPRQGGADTQYF
TRBV2	many	TRBJ2-1	TRBD1	TGTGCCAGCTACCGGGACAGGAACAATGAGCAGTTCTTC	CASYRDRNNEQFF
TRBV13	.	TRBJ1-3	.	TGTGCCAGCAGCTTAGATAAGCGGAACACCATATATTTT	CASSLDKRNTIYF
TRBV2	many	TRBJ2-7	TRBD2	TGTGCCAGCAGTCCTCTAGCGGGAGGGCCATACGAGCAGTACTTC	CASSPLAGGPYEQYF
TRBV29-1	many	TRBJ2-3	.	TGCAGCGTTGGGTCTGGTCTTGGGACATTGACAGATACGCAGTATTTT	CSVGSGLGTLTDTQYF
TRBV12-3/TRBV12-4	many	TRBJ1-3	.	TGTGCCAGCGGAATTACGACAGGACGAAACACCATATATTTT	CASGITTGRNTIYF
TRBV30	many	TRBJ2-5	TRBD2	TGTGCCTGGAGTGTAGGACTAGCGGGGAACCAAGAGACCCAGTACTTC	CAWSVGLAGNQETQYF
TRBV9	few	TRBJ2-1	.	TGTGCCAGCAGCGTTGGTCCAAACAATGAGCAGTTCTTC	CASSVGPNNEQFF
TRBV18	few	TRBJ2-7	.	TGTGCCAGCTCACAATTCGAAGGGCAGGTAGCCTACGAGCAGTACTTC	CASSQFEGQVAYEQYF
TRBV2	many	TRBJ1-5	.	TGTGCCAGCAGTGAAGAATCGATTGGTCAGCCCCAGCATTTT	CASSEESIGQPQHF